These T cell receptor beta chains were read from a single sample in a study of identical twins. TCRdb recomputed calls from the 5' RACE reads with MiXCR, one row per CDR3 protein. The top ten clones hold approximately 7.6% of a sample with 150,000 or so distinct CDR3 sequences, 3.5% of them seen once. Sequencing input: memory T cells sorted from blood. These receptors originate from a man between 18 and 29 years old in good health. Each CDR3 is given with its conserved first and last residue.

j_gene: TRBJ2-3; v_gene: TRBV7-6; CDR3aa: CASSLPSRRSTDTQYF
j_gene: TRBJ1-5; v_gene: TRBV10-3; CDR3aa: CAIQEGTQPQHF
j_gene: TRBJ2-7; v_gene: TRBV24-1; CDR3aa: CATSVGSNEQYF
j_gene: TRBJ1-2; v_gene: TRBV30; CDR3aa: CAWVGSGWNYGYTF
j_gene: TRBJ2-3; v_gene: TRBV30; CDR3aa: CAWNRGHLTSTDTQYF
j_gene: TRBJ2-4; v_gene: TRBV12-3/TRBV12-4; CDR3aa: CASSESGQGYLAKNIQYF
j_gene: TRBJ2-1; v_gene: TRBV12-3/TRBV12-4; CDR3aa: CASSLRRYRNEQFF
j_gene: TRBJ2-7; v_gene: TRBV7-2; CDR3aa: CASSLVSTSGMSYEQYF
j_gene: TRBJ2-3; v_gene: TRBV7-9; CDR3aa: CASSLFLAARSADTQYF
j_gene: TRBJ1-5; v_gene: TRBV12-3/TRBV12-4; CDR3aa: CASSFLGGGQPQHF
j_gene: TRBJ2-4; v_gene: TRBV7-9; CDR3aa: CASSLALSDTIQYF
j_gene: TRBJ1-6; v_gene: TRBV12-3/TRBV12-4; CDR3aa: CASSRGPTGPPLHF
j_gene: TRBJ2-5; v_gene: TRBV6-1; CDR3aa: CASSASGMETQYF
j_gene: TRBJ2-5; v_gene: TRBV4-1; CDR3aa: CASSQEGGIRETQYF
j_gene: TRBJ1-1; v_gene: TRBV20-1; CDR3aa: CSARQVPNTEAFF
j_gene: TRBJ2-6; v_gene: TRBV15; CDR3aa: CATSRVAGGRRGANVLTF
j_gene: TRBJ2-5; v_gene: TRBV9; CDR3aa: CASSVVGGGRETQYF
j_gene: TRBJ2-1; v_gene: TRBV5-1; CDR3aa: CASSTGTGYNEQFF
j_gene: TRBJ2-1; v_gene: TRBV5-1; CDR3aa: CASSYGTELSEQFF
j_gene: TRBJ1-2; v_gene: TRBV6-5; CDR3aa: CASSYSSRDGYTF
j_gene: TRBJ2-1; v_gene: TRBV5-1; CDR3aa: CASSSGLGEQFF
j_gene: TRBJ2-4; v_gene: TRBV20-1; CDR3aa: CSARVGGLAKNIQYF
j_gene: TRBJ2-7; v_gene: TRBV7-9; CDR3aa: CASSPQLVTIPYEQYF
j_gene: TRBJ1-2; v_gene: TRBV5-1; CDR3aa: CASSGGSPDLYGYTF
j_gene: TRBJ2-7; v_gene: TRBV6-2/TRBV6-3; CDR3aa: CASSYYGFPNYEQYF
j_gene: TRBJ1-1; v_gene: TRBV7-9; CDR3aa: CASSLGVVNTEAFF
j_gene: TRBJ2-3; v_gene: TRBV20-1; CDR3aa: CSAFDRVADTQYF
j_gene: TRBJ1-1; v_gene: TRBV29-1; CDR3aa: CSVDVGLSPEAFF
j_gene: TRBJ2-3; v_gene: TRBV4-3; CDR3aa: CASSQTAGLSPTDTQYF
j_gene: TRBJ2-5; v_gene: TRBV7-2; CDR3aa: CASTEGATQYF
j_gene: TRBJ2-3; v_gene: TRBV4-1; CDR3aa: CASSRALTSGNTDTQYF
j_gene: TRBJ2-5; v_gene: TRBV5-1; CDR3aa: CASGLGETQYF
j_gene: TRBJ2-7; v_gene: TRBV9; CDR3aa: CASTPGLVSYEQYF
j_gene: TRBJ2-3; v_gene: TRBV27; CDR3aa: CASSPRQGPNTQYF
j_gene: TRBJ1-5; v_gene: TRBV7-2; CDR3aa: CASSVVGVRQPQHF
j_gene: TRBJ1-4; v_gene: TRBV7-9; CDR3aa: CASSPVTNNEKLFF
j_gene: TRBJ2-1; v_gene: TRBV12-3/TRBV12-4; CDR3aa: CASSLAGLVGIEEQFF
j_gene: TRBJ1-3; v_gene: TRBV7-2; CDR3aa: CASSLGGARRNTIYF
j_gene: TRBJ2-7; v_gene: TRBV15; CDR3aa: CATRSWDGTLEQYF
j_gene: TRBJ2-2; v_gene: TRBV11-3; CDR3aa: CASSALPGLAGNTGELFF
j_gene: TRBJ2-5; v_gene: TRBV18; CDR3aa: CASSPRTSSQETQYF
j_gene: TRBJ2-2; v_gene: TRBV7-3; CDR3aa: CASRQTGEIGELFF
j_gene: TRBJ2-5; v_gene: TRBV29-1; CDR3aa: CSAGWGGRETQYF
j_gene: TRBJ2-1; v_gene: TRBV20-1; CDR3aa: CSAISTGRRKNEQFF
j_gene: TRBJ1-1; v_gene: TRBV4-1; CDR3aa: CASSPNPGVGTEAFF
j_gene: TRBJ2-3; v_gene: TRBV6-4; CDR3aa: CASSMSSGSDTQYF
j_gene: TRBJ2-2; v_gene: TRBV7-6; CDR3aa: CASNEAGNTGELFF
j_gene: TRBJ2-3; v_gene: TRBV3-1; CDR3aa: CASSQDRTGTDTQYF
j_gene: TRBJ2-7; v_gene: TRBV2; CDR3aa: CASSPPGTSISYEQYF
j_gene: TRBJ2-2; v_gene: TRBV7-3; CDR3aa: CASRGSGRDGELFF